A single sample is the source of the 15 T cell receptor beta chains below, sequenced in a study of spatial heterogeneity in lung cancer. As to time point: sample taken at primary tumor resection. Whole RNA was taken from tumor, nontumor lung or frozen PBMC; it was then sequenced unsorted. TCRdb reanalysed the 5' RACE reads using MiXCR and keeps one entry per CDR3 protein. Here the sample spans about 45,000 distinct CDR3 sequences, approximately 15% being singletons. This specimen consisted of PBMCs, obtained at surgery. These receptors originate from a male donor with early-stage non-small cell lung cancer.

The chain recombines TRBV18 with TRBJ1-1; 7 positions agree with TRBD1. CDR3 length equals 13 residues. Germline V lookup: CDR1 KGHSH, CDR2 LQKENI. Germline trimming cut 4 bases from V and 3 bases from J; bases unmatched to any gene: 2. As DNA, the CDR3 is TGTGCCAGCTCACAAGGGACAGACACTGAAGCTTTCTTT. Its translation is CASSQGTDTEAFF.

There are many counts of this clonotype. The rearrangement uses TRBV24-1 and TRBJ1-6, with a possible D match to TRBD1 (6 bases). Trimming took 10 bases from V and 9 from J, leaving 21 bases between them. In germline, CDR1 is KGHDR, CDR2 SFDVKD. This CDR3 comprises 15 residues. The CDR3 DNA sequence: TGTGCCACGCCGTTTCGGACAGTCGGATCTTCACCCCTCCACTTT. As protein: CATPFRTVGSSPLHF.

The sample holds a few counts of this clonotype. J is TRBJ1-4 and V is TRBV4-2; a weak D match, TRBD1 (5 bases). Germline CDR1 reads LGHNA; CDR2 reads YNFKEQ. CDR3 length: 15 amino acids. V lost 0 bases, J lost 4 bases, and 9 bases lay in between. The CDR3 reads CASSQEGGSNEKLFF. The CDR3 region has the DNA TGTGCCAGCAGCCAAGAGGGGGGAAGTAATGAAAAACTGTTTTTT.

Many counts were recorded for this clonotype. This chain connects TRBV7-9 to TRBJ2-1, with D maybe TRBD2 (6 bases). Trimming left V 5 bases short and J 7 bases short, with 18 bases between. The germline V gene encodes CDR1 SEHNR and CDR2 FQNEAQ (reference sequence). CDR3 length: 15 residues. The CDR3 DNA is TGTGCCAGCAGCCGAAATCTCCGGGACTTTAATGAGCAGTTCTTC. It codes for CASSRNLRDFNEQFF.

This chain links TRBV5-1 with TRBJ1-4, with 8 bases aligning to TRBD1. The CDR3 has 16 residues. CDR1 SGHRS and CDR2 YFSETQ come from the germline V gene. The junction had 9 bases not matched to a gene; V was cut back by 4 bases and J by 4 bases. This chain's CDR3 is CASSPGRDRYNEKLFF. The DNA of the CDR3 is TGCGCCAGCAGCCCAGGCCGGGACAGGTATAATGAAAAACTGTTTTTT.

The chain carries TRBV3-1 and TRBJ1-1; D is perhaps TRBD1 (5 bases). The CDR3 contains 13 residues. Trimming removed 8 bases from V and 0 bases from J, with 10 bases in between. Germline V gene lookup returns CDR1 LGHDT and CDR2 YNNKEL (reference sequence). This CDR3 reads CASGGALNTEAFF. The CDR3 DNA reads TGTGCCAGCGGGGGAGCATTGAACACTGAAGCTTTCTTT.

This clonotype was counted only a few times. An end of the junction does not agree with germline; a read error may underlie this. This chain links TRBV9 with TRBJ1-1; D is undetermined. The germline V gene encodes CDR1 SGDLS and CDR2 YYNGEE. This CDR3 has 9 residues. DNA of the CDR3: TGTGCCAGCAGCCCAGGCCCTTCTTTT. It yields the protein CASSPGPSF.

The chain has TRBV20-1 and TRBJ1-1, with 7 positions matching TRBD1. V shed 6 bases and J 4 bases; nucleotides not matched to a gene: 14. From germline, CDR1 is DFQATT and CDR2 SNEGSKA (reference sequence). The CDR3 totals 15 residues. The CDR3 spells CSASTGAAALTEAFF. As DNA, the CDR3 is TGCAGTGCGTCAACAGGGGCAGCGGCACTCACTGAAGCTTTCTTT.

This clonotype was detected many times. The V gene is TRBV7-2, the J gene TRBJ2-1, with 8 bases lining up with TRBD2. CDR1 is SGHTA, CDR2 FQGNSA, per germline. V lost 2 bases and J lost 3; bases outside the gene matches: 3. CDR3 length equals 15 residues. CDR3 sequence: CASSLMGLDYNEQFF. The DNA of the CDR3 is TGTGCCAGCAGCTTAATGGGACTAGACTACAATGAGCAGTTCTTC.

This clonotype occurred a few times. The gene calls are TRBV4-1 and TRBJ1-1, with D maybe TRBD1 (5 bases). CDR3 length: 15 residues. From germline, CDR1 is MGHRA and CDR2 YSYEKL. The ends were cut back, 3 bases at V and 0 bases at J, with 11 bases in the middle. CDR3 sequence reads: CASSHSLRVNTEAFF. The CDR3 bases are TGCGCCAGCAGCCACTCGCTCAGGGTGAACACTGAAGCTTTCTTT.

There are many counts of this clonotype. The chain combines TRBV12-3 or TRBV12-4 with TRBJ1-2; perhaps TRBD1 as D (5 bases). The CDR3 loop spans 15 amino acids. The ends were cut back, 3 bases at V and 4 bases at J, with 15 bases in the middle. CDR3 amino acids: CASSFGRGYSYGYTF. The CDR3 DNA reads TGTGCCAGCAGTTTTGGGCGGGGGTACTCCTATGGCTACACCTTC.

This clonotype came up many times. This sequence joins TRBV4-1 and TRBJ2-7, with 9 bases matching TRBD2. Looked up from germline, CDR1 is MGHRA and CDR2 is YSYEKL. The CDR3 is 15 amino acids. Trimming at V came to 3 bases and at J to 4 bases, leaving 7 bases not matched to a gene. As DNA, the CDR3 is TGCGCCAGCAGCCACAGTAGCGGGAGAGGATACGAGCAGTACTTC. It translates to CASSHSSGRGYEQYF.

This clonotype was counted many times. This rearrangement joins TRBV2 to TRBJ2-5; D ambiguous. V shed 6 bases and J shed 5 bases, with 7 bases lying between them. Germline values: CDR1 SNHLY, CDR2 FYNNEI. The CDR3 consists of 11 residues. In DNA form, the CDR3 reads TGTGCCAGCAGCGCGCAGGAGACCCAGTACTTC. Protein product: CASSAQETQYF.

In the case of this clonotype: At one of its ends the junction is not consistent with the germline gene, which may arise from a read error. V gene TRBV18 combines with J gene TRBJ2-3, with TRBD2 identical over 8 bases. Germline V gene data show CDR1 as KGHSH and CDR2 as LQKENI. CDR3 length: 15 amino acids. The CDR3 DNA reads TGTGTCAGCTCGGCGGGACTAGGGATCGCAGATACGCAGTATTTT. Translated, it gives CVSSAGLGIADTQYF.

The gene calls are TRBV29-1 and TRBJ2-3; a possible D gene is TRBD2 (6 bases). V lost 3 bases to trimming and J lost 3 bases, with 10 bases between them. Germline V gene lookup returns CDR1 SQVTM and CDR2 ANQGSEA. The CDR3 consists of 13 residues. This CDR3 reads CSVDGGGTDTQYF. The CDR3 DNA reads as TGCAGCGTTGACGGGGGAGGAACAGATACGCAGTATTTT.